Listed below are T cell receptor beta chains from one sample, sequenced in a study of blood T cells in healthy people across ages. MiXCR was run by TCRdb on the 5' RACE reads, yielding one entry per CDR3 protein. The sample lists roughly 900,000 distinct CDR3 sequences; 45% to 50% were seen once. Sequencing input: blood. These TCRs come from a man younger than 45 in good health. Each CDR3 is given with its conserved first and last residue. The D gene is left open where the match is weak. A clone size is listed for some rows: how often the clone was seen (once, few, many), or a class if it is expanded.

v_gene	d_gene	abundance	j_gene	CDR3nt	CDR3aa
TRBV7-9	-	-	TRBJ2-5	TGTGCCAGCAGCGGAGAGACGGCAGAGACCCAGTACTTC	CASSGETAETQYF
TRBV6-1	-	-	TRBJ2-1	TGTGCCATAGAGGACAGCCTGTACAATGAGCAGTTCTTC	CAIEDSLYNEQFF
TRBV3-1	-	-	TRBJ1-2	TGTGCCAGCAGCCCGTCTCAGGGGAGTAGATATGGCTACACCTTC	CASSPSQGSRYGYTF
TRBV7-3	-	-	TRBJ2-1	TGTGCCAGCAGCTCCTTCGGGGCCCTCGATGAGCAGTTCTTC	CASSSFGALDEQFF
TRBV7-2	TRBD1	many	TRBJ2-5	TGTGCCAGCAGCTTTCTAGGACAGGGAGTAGAGACCCAGTACTTC	CASSFLGQGVETQYF
TRBV3-1	TRBD2	-	TRBJ2-1	TGTGCCAGCAGCCCCGCCCTAGCGGGGGACTACAATGAGCAGTTCTTC	CASSPALAGDYNEQFF
TRBV4-3	-	few	TRBJ1-4	TGCGCCAGCAGCCAAGATGTCGCTAATGAAAAACTGTTTTTT	CASSQDVANEKLFF
TRBV6-2/TRBV6-3	-	-	TRBJ2-7	TGTGCCAGCACTCTCGGAGGGTCCTACGAGCAGTACTTC	CASTLGGSYEQYF
TRBV28	-	-	TRBJ2-3	TGTGCCAGCAGTTTTATCACAGATACGCAGTATTTT	CASSFITDTQYF
TRBV7-9	-	few	TRBJ2-5	TGTGCCAGCAGCTCCCTTGGCGGTACTCAAGAGACCCAGTACTTC	CASSSLGGTQETQYF
TRBV4-3	-	-	TRBJ1-6	TGCGCCAGCAGCCCCGCGTCGGGGTTCTCCTATAATTCACCCCTCCACTTT	CASSPASGFSYNSPLHF
TRBV7-3	TRBD1	-	TRBJ1-2	TGTGCCAGCAGGTCTGCCTCCGGGACAGGGGCGTATGGCTACACCTTC	CASRSASGTGAYGYTF
TRBV3-1	TRBD2	-	TRBJ2-5	TGTGCCAGCAGCCAGGCGATAGCGGGGGGGACCCAGTACTTC	CASSQAIAGGTQYF
TRBV5-8	-	-	TRBJ2-3	TGTGCCTGCAGGAGGGCCTCTGGAGATACGCAGTATTTT	CACRRASGDTQYF
TRBV4-1	-	few	TRBJ1-2	TGCGCCAGCAGCCAATCCGAAGGGATCGGCTATGGCTACACCTTC	CASSQSEGIGYGYTF
TRBV30	-	many	TRBJ2-4	TGTGCCTGGAGTTCCGGGGTAAACATTCAGTACTTC	CAWSSGVNIQYF
TRBV20-1	-	few	TRBJ2-1	TGCAGTGCTAGTTGGGCAGGGGCCGGCAATGAGCAGTTCTTC	CSASWAGAGNEQFF
TRBV2	-	-	TRBJ1-5	TGTGCCAGCAGTGGGCAGGCCCGCCAGCCCCAGCATTTT	CASSGQARQPQHF
TRBV5-1	-	-	TRBJ2-5	TGCGCCAGCAGCATCGGGACCAAAGAGACCCAGTACTTC	CASSIGTKETQYF
TRBV4-1	-	-	TRBJ1-5	TGCGCCAGCAGCCAAGATCGAGGGTTCTTTCAGCCCCAGCATTTT	CASSQDRGFFQPQHF
TRBV24-1	TRBD2	-	TRBJ2-1	TGTGCCACCAGTGATCGCGGGGGGTTCTACAATGAACAGTTCTTC	CATSDRGGFYNEQFF
TRBV29-1	TRBD1	-	TRBJ2-1	TGCAGCGTTGAAGGGGCTACGCAAAGGGACAGTTACAATGAGCAGTTCTTC	CSVEGATQRDSYNEQFF
TRBV21-1	-	few	TRBJ1-4	TGTGCCAGCAGCAAAACCTTCCATGCAACTAATGAAAAACTGTTTTTT	CASSKTFHATNEKLFF
TRBV7-9	TRBD1	-	TRBJ2-3	TGTGCCAGCAGCCCTTCCGGGACAGGGGGAAGCACAGATACGCAGTATTTT	CASSPSGTGGSTDTQYF
TRBV5-1	TRBD1	few	TRBJ2-7	TGCGCCAGCAGCATCCGGGACAGGGAACCCTACGAGCAGTACTTC	CASSIRDREPYEQYF
TRBV5-6	TRBD1	few	TRBJ2-7	TGTGCCAGCAACCAAGGACAGGAGACCTACGAGCAGTACTTC	CASNQGQETYEQYF
TRBV29-1	-	-	TRBJ2-7	TGCAGCGTTCGAACAGGGATTAGGTACGAGCAGTACTTC	CSVRTGIRYEQYF
TRBV11-2	-	many	TRBJ2-1	TGTGCCAGCAGCTACTTAGCGGCCTACAATGAGCAGTTCTTC	CASSYLAAYNEQFF
TRBV6-2/TRBV6-3	-	many	TRBJ1-2	TGTGCCAGCAGTTACCGGGACAACTATGGCTACACCTTC	CASSYRDNYGYTF
TRBV9	-	many	TRBJ2-4	TGTGCCAGCAGCGCCTCACGCAAAAACATTCAGTACTTC	CASSASRKNIQYF
TRBV27	TRBD1	many	TRBJ1-6	TGTGCCAGCAGTCTCAGGACAGGGACGGTTTCACCCCTCCACTTT	CASSLRTGTVSPLHF
TRBV30	-	-	TRBJ2-3	TGTGCCTGGGACACGGGCACAGATACGCAGTATTTT	CAWDTGTDTQYF
TRBV4-1	-	-	TRBJ1-2	TGCGCCAGCAGCCAAGACCAGGGTAACTATGGCTACACCTTC	CASSQDQGNYGYTF
TRBV20-1	-	-	TRBJ2-1	TGCAGTGCTAGAGATAACCCTAGACTCGATGAGCAGTTCTTC	CSARDNPRLDEQFF
TRBV28	TRBD1	few	TRBJ1-1	TGTGCCAGCAGTTTTTTCCAAAGGGGGCCTCTTCGAGCTTTCTTT	CASSFFQRGPLRAFF
TRBV24-1	-	-	TRBJ2-7	TGTGCCACCAGTGATGGACAGAGCTCCTACGAGCAGTACTTC	CATSDGQSSYEQYF
TRBV7-2	TRBD1	few	TRBJ1-1	TGTGCCAGCAGACGACCAGGGGGAGGGAACACTGAAGCTTTCTTT	CASRRPGGGNTEAFF
TRBV7-2	-	-	TRBJ1-2	TGTGCCAGCAGGCGGAGCAAAAGCCCCTACACCTTC	CASRRSKSPYTF
TRBV28	-	few	TRBJ2-7	TGTGCCAGCAGGCCGACAGGGGAGGGGTTATCCTCCTACGAGCAGTACTTC	CASRPTGEGLSSYEQYF
TRBV5-1	-	-	TRBJ2-1	TGCGCCAGCAGCTTGGCTAGGGGTGAGCAGTTCTTC	CASSLARGEQFF
TRBV10-3	-	-	TRBJ2-4	TGTGCCATCAGCGTGGACAGTGCTACGCGGTACTTC	CAISVDSATRYF
TRBV7-8	-	-	TRBJ2-7	TGTGCCAGCAGCCGGCAAACAGGACCCTACGAGCAGTACTTC	CASSRQTGPYEQYF
TRBV9	-	-	TRBJ2-3	TGTGCCAGCAGCGGGATGGGTGTCGGCACAGATACGCAGTATTTT	CASSGMGVGTDTQYF
TRBV4-3	-	-	TRBJ1-4	TGCGCCAGCAGCCAAGACATGTCACAGGGAGGTCGAGAAAAACTGTTTTTT	CASSQDMSQGGREKLFF
TRBV30	-	once	TRBJ2-7	TGTGCCTGGAGTGTACGGGCAGGGAAGGTCTACGAGCAGTACTTC	CAWSVRAGKVYEQYF
TRBV7-2	-	once	TRBJ1-6	TGTGCCAGCAGCTCGCGTCAAACCCTCCACTTT	CASSSRQTLHF
TRBV6-1	TRBD2	few	TRBJ2-1	TGTGCCAGCAGAAGACTAGCGGGGGGACTTAGCTCCTACAATGAGCAGTTCTTC	CASRRLAGGLSSYNEQFF
TRBV9	-	-	TRBJ2-2	TGTGCCAGCAGCGTAGATGGCAGGGCTGACACCGGGGAGCTGTTTTTT	CASSVDGRADTGELFF
TRBV10-3	TRBD1	-	TRBJ2-7	TGTGCCATCGGAAGACAGGGGGCCTACGAGCAGTACTTC	CAIGRQGAYEQYF
TRBV6-6	TRBD1	few	TRBJ1-4	TGTGCCAGCAGTACACAGGGGGGGTGGGAAAAACTGTTTTTT	CASSTQGGWEKLFF
TRBV28	-	-	TRBJ1-1	TGTGCCAGCAGTTTTGGAGGGGTCGGAGCTTTCTTT	CASSFGGVGAFF
TRBV2	TRBD1	-	TRBJ2-7	TGTGCCAGCTATGGTCAGGGGGCACGCGAGCAGTACTTC	CASYGQGAREQYF
TRBV20-1	-	few	TRBJ2-5	TGCAGTGCTAGAGATCGGCTTTCCAAAGATTGGACCCAGTACTTC	CSARDRLSKDWTQYF
TRBV7-2	-	-	TRBJ2-2	TGTGCCAGCAGCCCCTTGGGGGCCGGGGAGCTGTTTTTT	CASSPLGAGELFF
TRBV7-3	-	few	TRBJ2-3	TGTGCCAGCAGCTTAAATCAGGGTCTAAGCACAGATACGCAGTATTTT	CASSLNQGLSTDTQYF
TRBV5-5	TRBD2	-	TRBJ2-1	TGTGCCAGCAGCACAATGTGCGGGGGGCTGCATGAGCAGTTCTTC	CASSTMCGGLHEQFF
TRBV7-2	-	-	TRBJ2-2	TGTGCCAGCAGCTTAGAGTCCGGGCGAACTGGCCGCGGGGAGCTGTTTTTT	CASSLESGRTGRGELFF
TRBV20-1	-	-	TRBJ2-1	TGCAGTGCTAGAGGAGGAGCGAGCTCCTACAATGAGCAGTTCTTC	CSARGGASSYNEQFF
TRBV2	-	-	TRBJ1-5	TGTGCCAGCAGTGAAGGTGGGGCCCCCTATCAGCCCCAGCATTTT	CASSEGGAPYQPQHF